This T cell receptor beta chain was sequenced in a study of T cell repertoires in cytomegalovirus infection. Background on the study: An indication of both CMV infection and matching HLA type came from public TCR beta signatures. Study outcomes and limitations: Using cumulative public TCR beta family frequency, the authors identified those who carried CMV together with the relevant HLA. Across the ex vivo response, the dominant clonotypes were HLA-C-restricted CMV-specific TCR beta clonotypes.

Each CDR3 protein is one row after TCRdb ran MiXCR on the reads. Of hundreds of thousands of distinct CDR3 sequences listed, 24% are singletons. Germline values: CDR1 SEHNR, CDR2 FQNEAQ (reference sequence). The V segment lost 8 bases and the J segment 2 bases; nucleotides outside the gene matches: 8. The CDR3 has 15 amino acids. Worth noting for this clonotype: Its antigen is as yet unknown.

The chain couples TRBV7-9 to TRBJ2-2; TRBD1 matches 7 bases. The sequenced sample consisted of CD8+ T cells from PBMCs. The sequence was collected from a human donor in good health (CMV status not recorded). Some clones in this sample may be carry-over from other donors' samples. CDR3 protein: CASLRGGKNTGELFF. The CDR3 region has the DNA TGTGCCAGCCTTCGAGGGGGCAAAAACACCGGGGAGCTGTTTTTT.